These T cell receptor beta chains were read from a single sample in a study of cytomegalovirus exposure and HLA in healthy donors. Produced via immunoSEQ multiplex PCR; TCRdb's table is partial and in-frame only. Here the sample spans more than 110,000 clones, 84% being singletons. The sequenced material came from PBMCs. The receptors derive from a woman aged 25 to 45 in good health and CMV-seronegative. Each CDR3 is given with its conserved first and last residue. D genes are given only for firm matches. Some rows have no size entry. The others give once, few or many, or a class for an expanded clone.

v_gene	d_gene	abundance	j_gene	CDR3nt	CDR3aa
TRBV7-8	NA	NA	TRBJ1-4	TGTGCCAGCAGCCTCCAGGATGCAACTAATGAAAAACTGTTTTTT	CASSLQDATNEKLFF
TRBV9	TRBD1	NA	TRBJ1-4	TGTGCCAGCAGTCGACAACCGGGACAGGGAGGAGAAAAACTGTTTTTT	CASSRQPGQGGEKLFF
TRBV4-1	NA	NA	TRBJ2-3	TGCGCCAGCAGCCAAGAAGCCAGGCAAACAGATACGCAGTATTTT	CASSQEARQTDTQYF
TRBV7-9	NA	NA	TRBJ1-2	TGTGCCGCATCGGCAGGGCTACGCCTAAACTATGGCTACACCTTC	CAASAGLRLNYGYTF
TRBV5-1	NA	NA	TRBJ2-7	TGCGCCAGCAGCTTGTCGGCAGGTTCCTACGAGCAGTACTTC	CASSLSAGSYEQYF
TRBV7-8	TRBD1	NA	TRBJ1-6	TGTGCCAGCAGCTTAGCTGGACAGGAGAATTCACCCCTCCACTTT	CASSLAGQENSPLHF
TRBV28	NA	NA	TRBJ1-1	TGTGCCAGCAGTTTACAGGGTATTGAAGCTTTCTTT	CASSLQGIEAFF
TRBV7-8	NA	NA	TRBJ2-2	TGTGCCAGCAGCTTACCCCCCCCAGGGACCGGGGAGCTGTTTTTT	CASSLPPPGTGELFF
TRBV2	TRBD1	NA	TRBJ1-5	TGTGCCAGCCGGAGGGGGCTATCGGATCAGCCCCAGCATTTT	CASRRGLSDQPQHF
TRBV14	NA	NA	TRBJ2-7	TGTGCCAGCAGCCAAGATAGGCGGGAGCAGTACTTC	CASSQDRREQYF
TRBV20-1	NA	NA	TRBJ2-7	TGCAGTGCGCCCGGGGTAGGCGAGCAGTACTTC	CSAPGVGEQYF
TRBV5-4	TRBD2	NA	TRBJ2-3	TGTGCCAGCAGGCCCACCTTAGCGGGGGGCCGTAGCACAGATACGCAGTATTTT	CASRPTLAGGRSTDTQYF
TRBV28	TRBD1	NA	TRBJ2-2	TGTGCCAGCAGACTGGGACAGGGCACCGGGGAGCTGTTTTTT	CASRLGQGTGELFF
TRBV4-2	TRBD1	NA	TRBJ1-4	TGTGCCAGCAGCCACGCCCCCGGGACAGGGGTAGGAGACGTGCTGAAAGCAACTAATGAAAAACTGTTTTTT	CASSHAPGTGVGDVLKATNEKLFF
TRBV2	TRBD1	NA	TRBJ1-1	TGTGCCAGCAGTGAAGAGACAGGGATCTCCTTCTTT	CASSEETGISFF
TRBV7-2	NA	NA	TRBJ1-1	TGTGCCAGCAGCTCCTCGCAGGTTTCCAAGCACCCGGAAGCTTTCTTT	CASSSSQVSKHPEAFF
TRBV19	TRBD1	NA	TRBJ1-6	TGTGCCAGTACAAAAGGGCAGGGGGCTTTCTCACCCCTCCACTTT	CASTKGQGAFSPLHF
TRBV19	NA	NA	TRBJ1-1	TGTGCCAGTAGCCCCCCGGGAATCAGGGGTGAAGCTTTCTTT	CASSPPGIRGEAFF
TRBV11-1	TRBD1	NA	TRBJ2-7	TGTGCCAGCAGCTTAGTGGGACAGGGAAGGGAGCAGTACTTC	CASSLVGQGREQYF
TRBV7-3	NA	NA	TRBJ1-1	TGTGCCAGCAGCTTCGACGGAGCTTGGAACACTGAAGCTTTCTTT	CASSFDGAWNTEAFF
TRBV9	TRBD1	NA	TRBJ2-7	TGTGCCAGCAGCAGGGGACAGGGGAACTACGAGCAGTACTTC	CASSRGQGNYEQYF
TRBV6-5	TRBD1	once	TRBJ2-7	TGTGCCAGCAGTTACCGACAGGGGACCTACGAGCAGTACTTC	CASSYRQGTYEQYF
TRBV5-4	TRBD1	few	TRBJ1-2	TGTGCCAGCACCACGCGGGACAGGAAGGTCTACACCTTC	CASTTRDRKVYTF
TRBV6-6	NA	NA	TRBJ1-4	TGTGCCAGCAGTTACTCGAGCCTAAATGAAAAACTGTTTTTT	CASSYSSLNEKLFF
TRBV4-1	NA	NA	TRBJ2-1	TGCGCCAGCAGCCAAGATGAGGGGGGGGCCCTCTACAATGAGCAGTTCTTC	CASSQDEGGALYNEQFF
TRBV5-4	NA	NA	TRBJ2-7	TGTGCCAGCAGCCTCGAGGGGGGGGGCCAGCACGAGCAGTACTTC	CASSLEGGGQHEQYF
TRBV28	TRBD1	NA	TRBJ1-2	TGTGCCAGCAGTCTGGGACAGGATTTTAGGGGCTACACCTTC	CASSLGQDFRGYTF
TRBV5-1	NA	NA	TRBJ2-3	TGCGCCAGCAGCTTTTTAGGAGGCGGGCGGAGCACAGATACGCAGTATTTT	CASSFLGGGRSTDTQYF
TRBV6-5	NA	NA	TRBJ2-3	TGTGCCAGCCGGGACACCACAGATACGCAGTATTTT	CASRDTTDTQYF
TRBV7-6	TRBD1	NA	TRBJ2-5	TGTGCCAGCAGCTCAGACTTCGGGACAGGGGGAGAGACCCAGTACTTC	CASSSDFGTGGETQYF
TRBV11-2	TRBD2	NA	TRBJ2-3	TGTGCCAGCAGCTTAGATCTAGCGGGGAATACAGATACGCAGTATTTT	CASSLDLAGNTDTQYF
TRBV28	NA	NA	TRBJ2-7	TGTGCCAGCAGTATACCGGGACTCAGCTCCTACGAGCAGTACTTC	CASSIPGLSSYEQYF
TRBV27	NA	once	TRBJ1-1	TGTGCCAGCAGTTTATTCGGTGGGCACACTGAAGCTTTCTTT	CASSLFGGHTEAFF
TRBV28	NA	NA	TRBJ1-2	TGTGCCAGCAGTTTCGGTGGCTATGGCTACACCTTC	CASSFGGYGYTF
TRBV2	TRBD2	NA	TRBJ2-1	TGTGCCAGCAGTGAGGGACTAGCGGAGCAGTTCTTC	CASSEGLAEQFF
TRBV28	NA	NA	TRBJ1-4	TGTGCCAGCAGCGCGGCAGGGTTAAGTGAAAAACTGTTTTTT	CASSAAGLSEKLFF
TRBV7-9	NA	NA	TRBJ2-7	TGTGCCAGCAGCTTCGGACCGGAGGTGGAGCAGTACTTC	CASSFGPEVEQYF
TRBV6-1	NA	NA	TRBJ1-3	TGTGCCAGCAGTGAACGCAGGGATGCGAGGTCTGGAAACACCATATATTTT	CASSERRDARSGNTIYF
TRBV11-2	TRBD1	few	TRBJ1-2	TGTGCCAGCAGCTTACGGGGACAGATCTATGGCTACACCTTC	CASSLRGQIYGYTF
TRBV7-3	NA	NA	TRBJ1-6	TGTGCCAGCAGCTTAAGCGGCGGATTGAATTCACCCCTCCACTTT	CASSLSGGLNSPLHF
TRBV15	NA	NA	TRBJ1-1	TGTGCCACCAGCATTCAGTATTCCACTGAAGCTTTCTTT	CATSIQYSTEAFF
TRBV6-5	TRBD1	NA	TRBJ1-3	TGTGCCAGCAGTCGGCGACAGGGGGCCGGAAACACCATATATTTT	CASSRRQGAGNTIYF
TRBV5-1	TRBD2	NA	TRBJ2-3	TGCGCCAGCAGCTTTGGACTAGCGGGGTTCACAGATACGCAGTATTTT	CASSFGLAGFTDTQYF
TRBV7-2	NA	NA	TRBJ1-4	TGTGCCAGCAGCCCCTCCAGGGCTTATGCAACTAATGAAAAACTGTTTTTT	CASSPSRAYATNEKLFF
TRBV28	TRBD1	few	TRBJ2-7	TGTGCCAGCAGAACAGGGGGCAGGGCCTACGAGCAGTACTTC	CASRTGGRAYEQYF
TRBV19	NA	few	TRBJ1-2	TGTGCCAGTAGTCAGGACAGAAACTATGGCTACACCTTC	CASSQDRNYGYTF
TRBV7-2	NA	NA	TRBJ1-2	TGTGCCAGCAGCTTAATCGGGTGGGGGGATAAGGGCTACACCTTC	CASSLIGWGDKGYTF